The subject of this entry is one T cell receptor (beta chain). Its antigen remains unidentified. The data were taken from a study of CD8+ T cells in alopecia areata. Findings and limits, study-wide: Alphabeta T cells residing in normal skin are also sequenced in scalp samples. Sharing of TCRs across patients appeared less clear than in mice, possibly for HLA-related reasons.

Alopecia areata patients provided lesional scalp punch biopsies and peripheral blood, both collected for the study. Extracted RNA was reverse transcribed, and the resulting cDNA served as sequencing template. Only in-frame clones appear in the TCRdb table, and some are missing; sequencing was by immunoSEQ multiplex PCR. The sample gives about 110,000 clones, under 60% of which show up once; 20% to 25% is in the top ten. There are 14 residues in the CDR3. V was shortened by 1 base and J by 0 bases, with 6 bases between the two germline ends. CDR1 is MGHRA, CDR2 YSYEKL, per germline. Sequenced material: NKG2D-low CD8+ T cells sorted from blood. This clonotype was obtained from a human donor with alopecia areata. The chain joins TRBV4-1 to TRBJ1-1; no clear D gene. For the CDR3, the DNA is TGCGCCAGCAGCCAAGTGTCAGTGAACACTGAAGCTTTCTTT. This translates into CASSQVSVNTEAFF.